Listed below are T cell receptor beta chains from one sample, sequenced in a study of CD4+ T cells in melanoma. This table comes from immunoSEQ multiplex PCR, and its TCRdb copy is limited to in-frame clones, with some not included. The table records 90,000 to 130,000 clones, 92% of them present only once. Sequenced material: peripheral blood. The receptors stem from a human donor with melanoma. CDR3s include the opening cysteine and the closing phenylalanine or tryptophan. The D gene is left open where the match is weak. Size values are once, few and many counts, or a class for expanded clones, and some rows have none.

V gene	D gene	J gene	clone size	CDR3 length	CDR3 protein	CDR3 DNA
TRBV7-6	-	TRBJ1-2	-	15	CASSLFQTSPSGYTF	TGTGCCAGCAGCTTATTTCAGACCAGTCCGTCAGGCTACACCTTC
TRBV9	TRBD2	TRBJ2-1	-	17	CASSSTPGLAGNNEQFF	TGTGCCAGCAGCTCCACCCCCGGACTAGCGGGAAACAATGAGCAGTTCTTC
TRBV7-9	-	TRBJ2-7	-	14	CASSSVQGFSEQYF	TGTGCCAGCAGTAGCGTCCAGGGGTTTTCCGAGCAGTACTTC
TRBV19	-	TRBJ1-5	-	16	CASSMRLGRSNQPQHF	TGTGCCAGTAGTATGAGGTTGGGACGGTCCAATCAGCCCCAGCATTTT
TRBV5-1	TRBD2	TRBJ2-5	-	15	CASSLAGTSGETQYF	TGCGCCAGCAGCTTGGCTGGGACTAGCGGGGAGACCCAGTACTTC
TRBV28	-	TRBJ1-2	-	12	CASSWETYGYTF	TGTGCCAGCAGCTGGGAAACCTATGGCTACACCTTC
TRBV15	-	TRBJ2-3	-	15	CATSRDSYGADTQYF	TGTGCCACCAGCAGAGATTCTTACGGGGCAGATACGCAGTATTTT
TRBV7-9	-	TRBJ1-2	-	13	CASSVTKDIGYTF	TGTGCCAGCAGCGTAACAAAGGATATTGGCTACACCTTC
TRBV4-2	-	TRBJ1-2	-	15	CASSQVPTGYYGYTF	TGTGCCAGCAGCCAAGTACCGACAGGATACTATGGCTACACCTTC
TRBV4-1	-	TRBJ1-6	-	17	CASSQDQFGQYNSPLHF	TGCGCCAGCAGCCAAGATCAGTTCGGGCAGTACAATTCACCCCTCCACTTT
TRBV4-1	TRBD2	TRBJ2-3	-	15	CASSLGTSGGDTQYF	TGCGCCAGCAGCCTTGGGACTAGCGGGGGCGATACGCAGTATTTT
TRBV6-1	-	TRBJ2-5	few	10	CASSERTQYF	TGTGCCAGCAGTGAGCGGACCCAGTACTTC
TRBV19	TRBD1	TRBJ1-4	-	14	CASSTGQGKGKLFF	TGTGCCAGTAGTACCGGACAGGGGAAAGGAAAACTGTTTTTT
TRBV29-1	-	TRBJ2-2	-	13	CSVGTTNTGELFF	TGCAGCGTTGGGACAACGAACACCGGGGAGCTGTTTTTT
TRBV27	TRBD2	TRBJ2-5	-	18	CASSLTSGRAGGKETQYF	TGTGCCAGCAGTTTAACTAGCGGGAGGGCCGGAGGTAAAGAGACCCAGTACTTC
TRBV27	-	TRBJ2-7	-	14	CASSLGTSWREQYF	TGTGCCAGCAGTTTAGGAACTAGCTGGAGAGAGCAGTACTTC
TRBV7-2	-	TRBJ2-7	once	14	CASSLRGRAYEQYF	TGTGCCAGCAGCCTGAGGGGCAGGGCCTACGAGCAGTACTTC
TRBV19	-	TRBJ2-7	-	15	CASSMKVEFSYEQYF	TGTGCCAGTAGTATGAAGGTCGAGTTCTCCTACGAGCAGTACTTC
TRBV7-8	-	TRBJ2-3	-	17	CASSLQPSGPLEDTQYF	TGTGCCAGCAGCTTACAACCGAGCGGTCCTCTGGAGGATACGCAGTATTTT
TRBV27	-	TRBJ2-7	once	15	CASSPTVGSVYEQYF	TGTGCCAGCAGTCCTACAGTGGGTAGTGTCTACGAGCAGTACTTC
TRBV21-1	-	TRBJ2-7	-	15	CASSMTGVAIYEQYF	TGTGCCAGCAGCATGACGGGGGTGGCGATCTACGAGCAGTACTTC
TRBV7-2	TRBD2	TRBJ2-1	-	14	CASTRGGSGNEQFF	TGTGCCAGCACTAGGGGCGGGAGTGGAAATGAGCAGTTCTTC
TRBV4-1	-	TRBJ2-7	-	16	CASSQVSGLSSYEQYF	TGCGCCAGCAGCCAAGTTAGCGGTTTGAGCTCCTACGAGCAGTACTTC
TRBV4-2	-	TRBJ1-6	-	15	CASSQNQGMHSPLHF	TGTGCCAGCAGCCAGAACCAGGGGATGCATTCACCCCTCCACTTT
TRBV10-3	TRBD1	TRBJ1-3	-	15	CAISSTGDSGNTIYF	TGTGCCATCAGCTCGACAGGGGACTCTGGAAACACCATATATTTT
TRBV6-4	TRBD1	TRBJ2-3	-	14	CASSDSTGGLPQYF	TGTGCCAGCAGTGACTCGACAGGGGGGTTACCGCAGTATTTT
TRBV5-1	-	TRBJ2-2	-	13	CASSLASKGELFF	TGCGCCAGCAGCTTGGCGTCGAAGGGGGAGCTGTTTTTT
TRBV27	TRBD1	TRBJ2-2	once	14	CASSRDRVSGELFF	TGTGCCAGCAGTAGGGACAGGGTCTCCGGGGAGCTGTTTTTT
TRBV6-1	-	TRBJ2-3	-	14	CATNRDGHTDTQYF	TGTGCCACCAACCGGGACGGACACACAGATACGCAGTATTTT
TRBV27	-	TRBJ1-2	-	14	CASSKSDRNYGYTF	TGTGCCAGCAGTAAATCGGACAGAAACTATGGCTACACCTTC
TRBV7-6	-	TRBJ2-5	-	11	CASSPRETQYF	TGTGCCAGCAGCCCAAGAGAGACCCAGTACTTC
TRBV6-1	TRBD1	TRBJ2-5	few	14	CASSKTGRQETQYF	TGTGCCAGCAGCAAGACAGGGCGGCAAGAGACCCAGTACTTC
TRBV5-8	TRBD1	TRBJ2-1	-	15	CASSLGDREFNEQFF	TGTGCCAGCAGCTTGGGGGACAGGGAGTTCAATGAGCAGTTCTTC
TRBV6-5	-	TRBJ2-7	-	15	CASSYSGGRAYEQYF	TGTGCCAGCAGTTACTCGGGGGGAAGGGCCTACGAGCAGTACTTC
TRBV5-1	TRBD2	TRBJ2-1	once	18	CASSLASTSGGLYNEQFF	TGCGCCAGCAGCTTGGCCTCGACTAGCGGGGGCCTCTACAATGAGCAGTTCTTC
TRBV5-4	-	TRBJ2-3	-	13	CASSLGIQEWQYF	TGTGCCAGCAGCCTGGGGATTCAAGAATGGCAGTATTTT
TRBV5-4	-	TRBJ1-1	-	14	CASSPGLLNTEAFF	TGTGCCAGCAGCCCAGGACTACTAAACACTGAAGCTTTCTTT